Sequencing of this T cell receptor beta chain was carried out in a study of vaccination effects on CD4 cells after COVID-19. Study-wide findings and caveats: Both infection-induced and vaccine-induced clones contracted markedly at late post-vaccination timepoints. Convalescent patients in the study were few, and early post-infection timepoints were absent.

This clone was counted between two and nine times. Its antigen is not identified. The CDR3 spans 16 residues. V dropped 3 bases and J dropped 2; count of bases not matched to a gene: 9. CDR1 is KGHSH, CDR2 LQKENI, per germline. Pools of viral peptides were used by the ViraFEST assay to expand antigen-specific CD4+ T cells ahead of sequencing. It was after approximately 11 days of culture that CD4+ T cells were isolated. By PCR, the person was confirmed to have had SARS-CoV-2 infection between March and December 2020. A few million PBMC were placed in each well, which was supplemented with 10 IU/ml IL-2 and approximately 9.2 ug/ml peptides. In the cultures, half the medium was exchanged for IL-2 medium on days 3 and 7. Generated by immunoSEQ multiplex PCR, the TCRdb table keeps only in-frame clones and is missing some. Of tens of thousands of clones listed, 55% to 75% are singletons.

This sequence originates from a human donor who had a prior SARS-CoV-2 infection. The gene calls are TRBV18 and TRBJ2-7; 8 nucleotides line up with TRBD1. This material consisted of CD4+ T cells from PBMCs cultured with a peptide pool, taken before COVID-19 vaccination. The DNA for the CDR3 is TGTGCCAGCTCACCCATCGACAGGGGTGCACCCTACGAGCAGTACTTC. Translated, it gives CASSPIDRGAPYEQYF.